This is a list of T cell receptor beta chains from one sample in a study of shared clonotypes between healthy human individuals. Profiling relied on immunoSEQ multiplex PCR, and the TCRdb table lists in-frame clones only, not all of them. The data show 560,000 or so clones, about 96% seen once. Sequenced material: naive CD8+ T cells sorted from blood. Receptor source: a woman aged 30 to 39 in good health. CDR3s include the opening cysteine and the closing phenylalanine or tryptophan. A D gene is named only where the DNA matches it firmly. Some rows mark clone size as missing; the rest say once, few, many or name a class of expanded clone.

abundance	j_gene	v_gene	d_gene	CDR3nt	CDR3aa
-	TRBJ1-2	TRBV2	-	TGTGCCAGCAGTGGGGTTGTCGGCTATGGCTACACCTTC	CASSGVVGYGYTF
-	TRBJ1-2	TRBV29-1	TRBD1	TGCAGCGTTGAAGGTGTCAGGGGGGAAGCTAACTATGGCTACACCTTC	CSVEGVRGEANYGYTF
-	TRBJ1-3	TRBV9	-	TGTGCCAGCAGCAAGGACTCCGGCTCTGGAAACACCATATATTTT	CASSKDSGSGNTIYF
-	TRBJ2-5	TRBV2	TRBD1	TGTGCCAGCAGTGGGCGGACGGACAGGGGAGAAGAGACCCAGTACTTC	CASSGRTDRGEETQYF
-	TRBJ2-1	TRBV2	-	TGTGCCAGCAGCGAAACCACCGGGAATATGTATGAGCAGTTCTTC	CASSETTGNMYEQFF
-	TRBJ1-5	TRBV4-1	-	TGCGCCAGCAGCCAAAGGGACACTAGCAATCAGCCCCAGCATTTT	CASSQRDTSNQPQHF
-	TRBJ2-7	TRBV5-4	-	TGTGCCAGCAGCTTGTTCAGCTCCTACGAGCAGTACTTC	CASSLFSSYEQYF
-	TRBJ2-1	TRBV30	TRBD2	TGTGCCTGGAGTGTCCCCTTGACTAGCCCCTACAATGAGCAGTTCTTC	CAWSVPLTSPYNEQFF
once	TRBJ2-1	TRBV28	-	TGTGCCAGCAGTTTCCAGGGGGGGTACTCTGAGCAGTTCTTC	CASSFQGGYSEQFF
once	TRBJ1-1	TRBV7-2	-	TGTGCCAGCAGCTTCCGGACCGGAAACACTGAAGCTTTCTTT	CASSFRTGNTEAFF
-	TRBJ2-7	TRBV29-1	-	TGCAGCGTATCCACAGGGCTTGAGCAGTACTTC	CSVSTGLEQYF
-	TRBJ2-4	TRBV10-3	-	TGTGCCAGTAGCAATGTCAGCGGAGCCAAAAACATTCAGTACTTC	CASSNVSGAKNIQYF
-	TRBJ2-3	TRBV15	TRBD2	TGTGCCACCAGCAGAGGGCTGCCGGGAGGGAGCACAGATACGCAGTATTTT	CATSRGLPGGSTDTQYF
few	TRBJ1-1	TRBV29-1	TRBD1	TGCAGCGTGATGACAGGGTATTTTGCTGAAGCTTTCTTT	CSVMTGYFAEAFF
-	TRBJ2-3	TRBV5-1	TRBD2	TGCGCCAGCAGCTACGGGACTAGCGGGATAGGAGATACGCAGTATTTT	CASSYGTSGIGDTQYF
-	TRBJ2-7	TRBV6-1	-	TGTGCCAGCAGTGAAGGCGGCTTTTGGCGGGACGAGCAGTACTTC	CASSEGGFWRDEQYF
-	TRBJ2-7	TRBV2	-	TGTGCCAGCAGTGCTCGGGTAAGCCCCCAGGAAGAGCAGTACTTC	CASSARVSPQEEQYF
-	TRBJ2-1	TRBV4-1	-	TGCGCCAGCAGCCAAGAAGGGTTGGGGCCTAGCGCCGATTATACCAAAGTGCAGTTCTTC	CASSQEGLGPSADYTKVQFF
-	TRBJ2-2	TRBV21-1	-	TGTGCCAGCAGCAAAGCAATGCTGACCGGGGAGCTGTTTTTT	CASSKAMLTGELFF
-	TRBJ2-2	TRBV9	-	TGTGCCAGCAGCGTTAAAGGGGCGGGCACCGGGGAGCTGTTTTTT	CASSVKGAGTGELFF
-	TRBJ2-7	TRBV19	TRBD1	TGTGCCAGTAGTATAGGACAGGGCTACGAGCAGTACTTC	CASSIGQGYEQYF
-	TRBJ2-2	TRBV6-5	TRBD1	TGTGCCAGCAGCTCCCCCCGGACAGGGACCGGGGAGCTGTTTTTT	CASSSPRTGTGELFF
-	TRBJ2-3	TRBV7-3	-	TGTGCCAGCAGCTTAGGAGACACAGATACGCAGTATTTT	CASSLGDTDTQYF
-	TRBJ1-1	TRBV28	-	TGTGCCAGCAGTAGTACCGGGACATACACTGAAGCTTTCTTT	CASSSTGTYTEAFF
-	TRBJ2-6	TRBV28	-	TGTGCCAGCAGTTTAACGGACTCTGGGGCCAACGTCCTGACTTTC	CASSLTDSGANVLTF
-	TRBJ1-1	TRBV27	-	TGTGCCAGCAGTTTATCTACAGGGCATCTAAATACTGAAGCTTTCTTT	CASSLSTGHLNTEAFF
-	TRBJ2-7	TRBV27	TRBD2	TGTGCCAGCAGGGGGCCGGGACTAGAGAACGAGCAGTACTTC	CASRGPGLENEQYF
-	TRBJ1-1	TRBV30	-	TGTGCCTGGACTTGGGTTGCAGACACTGAAGCTTTCTTT	CAWTWVADTEAFF
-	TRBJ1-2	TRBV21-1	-	TGTGCCAGCAGCAAGGGGGCGGATTATGGCTACACCTTC	CASSKGADYGYTF
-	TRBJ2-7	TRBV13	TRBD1	TGTGCCAGCAGCAGTGACAGGGGGCTCAACGAGCAGTACTTC	CASSSDRGLNEQYF
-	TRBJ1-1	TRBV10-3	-	TGTGCCATTGGGGAGAATCCCACTGAAGCTTTCTTT	CAIGENPTEAFF
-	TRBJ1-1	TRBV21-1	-	TGTGCCAGCAGCTACCGACAGGGGACGAACACTGAAGCTTTCTTT	CASSYRQGTNTEAFF
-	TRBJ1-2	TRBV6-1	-	TGTGCCAGCAGTGAAATCGAGTTTAACTATGGCTACACCTTC	CASSEIEFNYGYTF
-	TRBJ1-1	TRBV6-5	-	TGTGCCAGCAGGATACTCGGGGGGTTGACTGAAGCTTTCTTT	CASRILGGLTEAFF
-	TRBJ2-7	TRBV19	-	TGTGCCAGTAGTTTCGGGCCTACCTACGAGCAGTACTTC	CASSFGPTYEQYF
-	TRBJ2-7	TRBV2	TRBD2	TGTGCCAACAAAGCGGGGTCAAGCTCCTACGAGCAGTACTTC	CANKAGSSSYEQYF
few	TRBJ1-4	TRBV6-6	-	TGTGCCAGCAAAGGGTTGGAGGAAAAACTGTTTTTT	CASKGLEEKLFF
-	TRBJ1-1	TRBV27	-	TGTGCCAGCAGTTTATGGGCCCAGGGGCCACCCACTGAAGCTTTCTTT	CASSLWAQGPPTEAFF
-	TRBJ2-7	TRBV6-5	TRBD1	TGTGCCAGCAGTTCAGGACAGGGGGCGTACGAGCAGTACTTC	CASSSGQGAYEQYF
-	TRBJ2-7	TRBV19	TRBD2	TGTGCCAGTAGTATTTTAGCGGGGGGCTACGAGCAGTACTTC	CASSILAGGYEQYF
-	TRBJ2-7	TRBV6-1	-	TGTGCCAGCCCCGGTCTGGCATCCTACGAGCAGTACTTC	CASPGLASYEQYF
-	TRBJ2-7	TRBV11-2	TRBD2	TGTGCCAGCAGCTTAGGGGGAGGGTCCTACGAGCAGTACTTC	CASSLGGGSYEQYF
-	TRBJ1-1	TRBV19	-	TGTGCCAGTAGTATAAAACCGGGATTCCCCCCTCAGAACACTGAAGCTTTCTTT	CASSIKPGFPPQNTEAFF
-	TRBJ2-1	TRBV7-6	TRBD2	TGTGCCAGCAGCAAGGTCCTAGCGGTCTACAATGAGCAGTTCTTC	CASSKVLAVYNEQFF